These 18 T cell receptor beta chains originate from one sample sequenced in a study of blood T cell repertoires in COVID-19. Clones were read by immunoSEQ multiplex PCR, and TCRdb kept only the in-frame ones, dropping some. Of 25,000 to 30,000 clones in the sample, 70% to 90% were seen once. The sample was peripheral blood. These receptors were taken from a human donor in a cohort sampled during active COVID-19.

This chain links TRBV28 with TRBJ2-1; a weak D match, TRBD1 (6 bases). The germline CDR1 and CDR2 sequences are MDHEN and SYDVKM. CDR3 length equals 17 residues. V shed 7 bases and J shed 3 bases, with 22 bases lying between them. The CDR3 spells CASTPTALDSLYNEQFF. The CDR3 nucleotides read TGTGCCAGCACGCCGACCGCGTTGGACAGCCTCTACAATGAGCAGTTCTTC.

This clone showed up just once. The V gene is TRBV7-6, the J gene TRBJ2-1; 10 bases are shared with TRBD2. Trimming at V came to 0 bases and at J to 0 bases, leaving 2 bases not matched to a gene. The CDR3 is 17 amino acids. Per germline, CDR1 SGHVS and CDR2 FNYEAQ. In DNA form, the CDR3 reads TGTGCCAGCAGCTTAGCGGTAGCGGGGGGCTCCTACAATGAGCAGTTCTTC. This sequence encodes CASSLAVAGGSYNEQFF.

The J gene is TRBJ1-3, the V gene TRBV4-3, with D maybe TRBD1 (5 bases). From germline, CDR1 is LGHNA and CDR2 YSLEER. The V gene lost 4 bases and the J gene lost 2 bases, with 15 bases spanning the gap. The CDR3 is 16 residues long. CDR3 coding DNA: TGCGCCAGCAGCCTCGACGGAGGGGTCGCTGGAAACACCATATATTTT. Translated: CASSLDGGVAGNTIYF.

V gene TRBV5-4 combines with J gene TRBJ1-1; 8 nucleotides agree with TRBD1. The CDR3 totals 16 residues. V dropped 4 bases and J dropped 2; count of bases not matched to a gene: 10. Germline V gene lookup returns CDR1 SGHNT and CDR2 YYREEE (reference sequence). CDR3 coding DNA: TGTGCCAGCAGCCAAAACAGGGGGGGGACAAACACTGAAGCTTTCTTT. Its protein is CASSQNRGGTNTEAFF. Full variable domain (rest looked up from reference TRBV5-4 and TRBJ1-1): ETGVTQSPTHLIKTRGQQVTLRCSSQSGHNTVSWYQQALGQGPQFIFQYYREEENGRGNFPPRFSGLQFPNYSSELNVNALELDDSALYLCASSQNRGGTNTEAFFGQGTRLTVV.

This chain uses TRBV5-4 with TRBJ1-3, with D perhaps TRBD1 (6 bases). V gave up 0 bases and J gave up 9 bases, with 13 bases separating them. Germline V lookup: CDR1 SGHNT, CDR2 YYREEE (reference sequence). This CDR3 is built from 14 residues. In DNA, the CDR3 is TGTGCCAGCAGCTTGGTTCCAGGGGAGGGCACCATATATTTT. Translation: CASSLVPGEGTIYF.

The chain recombines TRBV21-1 with TRBJ1-1; TRBD1 was called by the table and not checked on the DNA. TRBV21-1 has pseudogene status. The CDR3 is 14 residues long. CDR3 in amino acids: CASRGNRGCTEAFF. The CDR3 DNA is TGTGCCAGCAGAGGGAACAGGGGATGCACTGAAGCTTTCTTT.

This chain links TRBV2 with TRBJ2-5, with D possibly being TRBD1 (5 bases). This CDR3 spans 15 amino acids. The ends were cut back, 5 bases at V and 5 bases at J, with 18 bases in the middle. The germline CDR1 and CDR2 sequences are SNHLY and FYNNEI. CDR3 coding DNA: TGTGCCAGCAGTAGCAGGGCAGGGCTGAGGGAGACCCAGTACTTC. Amino acids: CASSSRAGLRETQYF.

The chain couples TRBV5-4 to TRBJ1-1, with 7 positions matching TRBD1. The CDR3 sequence is 14 residues long. Germline trimming cut 4 bases from V and 6 bases from J; bases unmatched to any gene: 9. The germline V gene has CDR1 SGHNT and CDR2 YYREEE (reference sequence). The CDR3 loop is CASSHKQGSSEAFF. CDR3 in DNA: TGTGCCAGCAGCCATAAACAGGGGAGCTCTGAAGCTTTCTTT.

This chain joins TRBV5-1 and TRBJ2-2; D gene unclear. CDR3 length equals 14 residues. The germline V gene encodes CDR1 SGHRS and CDR2 YFSETQ. V was trimmed by 3 bases and J by 4 bases, leaving 10 bases between them. CDR3 amino acids: CASSSWQFTGELFF. As DNA, the CDR3 is TGCGCCAGCAGCTCTTGGCAGTTCACCGGGGAGCTGTTTTTT.

J is TRBJ2-5 and V is TRBV7-9, with 7 nucleotides matching TRBD2. Germline CDR1 reads SEHNR; CDR2 reads FQNEAQ (reference sequence). The CDR3 extends over 13 amino acids. The V gene end was trimmed by 5 bases and the J gene end by 7 bases; junction bases not matched to a gene: 7. The CDR3 region is CASSLGEGTTQYF. Written as DNA, the CDR3 is TGTGCCAGCAGCCTCGGGGAGGGGACGACCCAGTACTTC.

The chain uses TRBV28 and TRBJ2-5, with TRBD2 matching 9 bases. This CDR3 has 14 amino acids. Per germline, CDR1 MDHEN and CDR2 SYDVKM. V was clipped by 7 bases and J by 2 bases; unmatched bases: 5. CDR3 DNA sequence: TGTGCCAGCACCTTAGCGGGGGAGCAAGAGACCCAGTACTTC. Translated, it gives CASTLAGEQETQYF.

This clone was seen once. The CDR3 region is CASSPRLAGEQYF. The CDR3 region has the DNA TGTGCCAGCAGCCCCAGACTAGCGGGCGAGCAGTACTTC. The chain uses TRBV9 and TRBJ2-7; 10 nucleotides align to TRBD2. CDR3 size: 13 residues. Germline assignment: CDR1 SGDLS and CDR2 YYNGEE. The trim removed 4 bases at V and 6 bases at J, leaving 4 bases unmatched.

This clone was seen more than once but under ten times. This chain links TRBV27 with TRBJ2-7; D is ambiguous. CDR3 length: 14 residues. V shed 2 bases and J shed 3 bases, with 11 bases lying between them. CDR1 is MNHEY, CDR2 SMNVEV, per germline (reference sequence). DNA of the CDR3: TGTGCCAGCAGTTTAGGTTCTGCTATCTACGAGCAGTACTTC. The encoded protein is CASSLGSAIYEQYF.

The chain recombines TRBV9 with TRBJ2-7; D remains unclear. Trimming took 0 bases from V and 7 from J, leaving 14 bases between them. Per germline, CDR1 SGDLS and CDR2 YYNGEE. CDR3 length: 14 residues. CDR3 residues: CASSVGWARGEQYF. In DNA form, the CDR3 reads TGTGCCAGCAGCGTAGGTTGGGCTCGTGGGGAGCAGTACTTC.

The V call is TRBV28, the J call TRBJ2-7, with 7 bases fitting TRBD1. V lost 3 bases and J lost 9; bases outside the gene matches: 5. Germline CDR1 MDHEN, CDR2 SYDVKM. The CDR3 has 12 residues. The chain's CDR3 is CASSFYRDRQYF. For the CDR3, the DNA is TGTGCCAGCAGTTTCTACCGGGACAGGCAGTACTTC.

This clone has more than one count but fewer than ten. The gene calls are TRBV20-1 and TRBJ2-1; tentative D call: TRBD2 (5 bases). Per the germline V gene, CDR1 is DFQATT and CDR2 is SNEGSKA (reference sequence). This CDR3 region has 16 residues. Deletions cut 3 bases from V and 0 bases from J, with 15 bases between. The DNA for the CDR3 is TGCAGTGCTAGTTTCGGCGGGCAAGCCTCCTACAATGAGCAGTTCTTC. Translating gives CSASFGGQASYNEQFF.

CDR3 DNA: TGTGCCAGCAGCATCCAGGGTTACGAGCAGTACTTC. Its translation is CASSIQGYEQYF. The chain employs TRBV7-2 and TRBJ2-7; tentatively, D is TRBD1 (5 bases). The CDR3 sequence is 12 residues long. The germline gives CDR1 SGHTA, CDR2 FQGNSA. Trimming pared 5 bases from V and 4 bases from J, leaving 9 bases between.

V and J are TRBV12-5 and TRBJ2-3, with D maybe TRBD1 (6 bases). CDR3 length equals 15 residues. V was trimmed by 6 bases and J by 11 bases, leaving 24 bases between them. In germline, CDR1 is LGHNT, CDR2 FRNRAP. This CDR3 is CASGPLGQQRGEQYF. The CDR3 nucleotides are TGTGCTAGTGGCCCTCTCGGACAGCAGCGTGGGGAGCAGTATTTT.